These 31 T cell receptor beta chains came from one sample sequenced in a study of post-analysis software for immune sequencing data. The antigens these receptors bind are not known. Points from the study as a whole: Patients showed TRBV5-6, TRBV5-1 and TRBV20-1 among about five TRBV segments more frequent than in controls.

Unique molecular identifiers were carried by the TCR beta cDNA libraries. MiXCR was run by TCRdb on the PCR reads, yielding one entry per CDR3 protein. The top ten hold 3% to 4% of the sample, which has roughly 200,000 distinct CDR3 sequences, 25% to 35% seen once. The sample comprised blood. The receptors were gathered from a girl aged 2 to 17 with multiple sclerosis.

CDR3 amino acids: CATSDSGRGNEQFF. The CDR3 coding sequence is TGTGCCACCAGTGATTCCGGGAGAGGCAATGAGCAGTTCTTC. J is TRBJ2-1 and V is TRBV24-1; tentatively, D is TRBD2 (6 bases). V was cut by 2 bases and J by 6 bases, with 10 bases left in between. Germline lookup yields CDR1 KGHDR and CDR2 SFDVKD. The CDR3 runs to 14 residues.

There are a few counts of this clonotype. CDR3 loop: CSARGSYNSPLHF. The CDR3 nucleotides read TGCAGTGCTAGGGGCTCCTATAATTCACCCCTCCACTTT. J is TRBJ1-6 and V is TRBV20-1, with D hard to call. CDR1 is DFQATT, CDR2 SNEGSKA, per germline (reference sequence). V was cut by 3 bases and J by 0 bases, with 3 bases left in between. The length of the CDR3 is 13 residues.

This clonotype came up a few times. The V call is TRBV5-1, the J call TRBJ2-1; D may correspond to TRBD1 or TRBD2 (5 bases each). Trimming cost V 2 bases and J 5 bases, with 11 bases left between them. Germline CDR1 and CDR2: SGHRS and YFSETQ. The CDR3 totals 14 residues. The CDR3 nucleotides read TGCGCCAGCAGCTTCGGGACGTCCGACAATGAGCAGTTCTTC. Protein product: CASSFGTSDNEQFF.

In DNA, the CDR3 is TGCGCCAGCAGCTCACCTCGTGGGCAACTAGGCACAGATACGCAGTATTTT. Translation gives CASSSPRGQLGTDTQYF. V and J are TRBV5-1 and TRBJ2-3, with D perhaps TRBD2 (5 bases). V lost 3 bases and J lost 1, with 18 bases in between. Germline values: CDR1 SGHRS, CDR2 YFSETQ. The CDR3 is 17 amino acids.

This chain uses TRBV11-2 with TRBJ1-1, with no clear D. Trimming stripped 5 bases from V and 2 bases from J, with 15 bases between. The CDR3 loop spans 15 amino acids. Germline CDR1 is SGHAT and CDR2 is FQNNGV. The CDR3 reads CASSPGRAQNTEAFF. CDR3 coding DNA: TGTGCCAGCAGCCCCGGCCGGGCCCAAAACACTGAAGCTTTCTTT.

This clonotype showed up just a few times. The chain employs TRBV5-1 and TRBJ2-3, with TRBD2 matching 10 bases. The V gene's germline CDR1 is SGHRS and CDR2 YFSETQ. V trimming: 0 bases; J trimming: 1 base; junction bases outside the gene matches: 2. The CDR3 spans 16 residues. The CDR3: CASSLEAGGRTDTQYF. In DNA form, the CDR3 reads TGCGCCAGCAGCTTGGAAGCGGGGGGGCGCACAGATACGCAGTATTTT.

This clonotype was found many times. The chain links TRBV5-1 to TRBJ2-1; 11 bases align to TRBD2. V gave up 4 bases and J gave up 3 bases; unmatched junction bases: 6. CDR1 SGHRS and CDR2 YFSETQ come from the germline V gene. This CDR3 comprises 16 residues. The CDR3 is CASSPEGTSGYNEQFF. The CDR3 DNA reads as TGCGCCAGCAGCCCGGAAGGGACTAGCGGCTACAATGAGCAGTTCTTC.

The DNA for the CDR3 is TGCAGTGCTAGGCCTGCAGGGGGCGCCAGCACAGATACGCAGTATTTT. As protein: CSARPAGGASTDTQYF. V and J are TRBV20-1 and TRBJ2-3, with 8 positions matching TRBD1. The CDR3 sequence is 16 residues long. Germline V gene data show CDR1 as DFQATT and CDR2 as SNEGSKA (reference sequence). V was pared by 3 bases and J by 0 bases, with 8 bases of the junction left unmatched.

This clonotype appeared a few times. Germline and junction disagree at one end, which may indicate a read error. The rearrangement uses TRBV7-8 and TRBJ1-5; D not resolved. The length of the CDR3 is 15 residues. Germline CDR1 and CDR2: SGHVS and FQNEAQ. CDR3 sequence reads: CTSSLGDISNQPQHF. DNA for the CDR3: TGTACCAGCAGCTTAGGTGACATTAGCAATCAGCCCCAGCATTTT.

The chain employs TRBV14 and TRBJ1-1; no reliable D call. V was pared by 4 bases and J by 11 bases, with 17 bases between. Germline lookup yields CDR1 SGHDN and CDR2 FVKESK. There are 13 residues in the CDR3. CDR3 protein: CASSPLLATWAFF. CDR3 in DNA: TGTGCCAGCAGCCCCCTCTTAGCAACGTGGGCTTTCTTT.

The J gene is TRBJ2-1, the V gene TRBV6-1, with TRBD2 matching over 9 bases. Per germline, CDR1 MNHNS and CDR2 SASEGT. The J segment lost 3 bases and the V segment lost 7 bases, leaving 10 bases of the junction unmatched. The CDR3 totals 16 residues. The CDR3 DNA follows: TGTGCCAGCACCCCAGGTAGGCGGGAGGGCTACAATGAGCAGTTCTTC. Amino acids: CASTPGRREGYNEQFF.

The table lists this clonotype with many counts. The chain recombines TRBV12-3 or TRBV12-4 with TRBJ2-4; D gene uncertain. This CDR3 has 11 residues. V gave up 6 bases and J gave up 6 bases, with 6 bases separating them. CDR3 sequence reads: CASSQRNIQYF. The CDR3 region has the DNA TGTGCCAGCAGCCAGCGAAACATTCAGTACTTC.

The V gene is TRBV10-3, the J gene TRBJ2-5; D perhaps matches TRBD1 (7 bases). Judging by the DNA end, TRBJ2-7 fits better; the J call may be wrong. CDR1 and CDR2 (germline): ENHRY, SYGVKD. This CDR3 is built from 19 residues. As DNA, the CDR3 is TGTGCCATCAGTCCCGGCATTAGGTTCCCTCAGCAGGGGGGCTACGAGCAGTACTTC. Its protein is CAISPGIRFPQQGGYEQYF.

The chain employs TRBV29-1 and TRBJ2-3, with D perhaps TRBD1 or TRBD2 (5 bases each). CDR1 SQVTM and CDR2 ANQGSEA come from the germline V gene. V lost 7 bases and J lost 2, with 13 bases in between. This CDR3 contains 13 residues. The CDR3 bases are TGCAGCGCTGCCGGGACGCACACAGATACGCAGTATTTT. It codes for CSAAGTHTDTQYF.

Ten or more counts support this clonotype. The chain carries TRBV20-1 and TRBJ2-2; TRBD2 is a possible D gene (5 bases). V lost 5 bases and J 5 bases, leaving 15 bases between the germline ends. The CDR3 is 14 amino acids. In germline, CDR1 is DFQATT, CDR2 SNEGSKA (reference sequence). CDR3 region: CSAPLAGGTGELFF. The CDR3 DNA follows: TGCAGTGCTCCTCTTGCCGGCGGGACCGGGGAGCTGTTTTTT.

About this clonotype itself: The junction does not match germline at one end; this may be a read error. The chain has TRBV20-1 and TRBJ2-3; 14 bases match TRBD2. CDR1 and CDR2 from the germline V gene are DFQATT and SNEGSKA (reference sequence). This CDR3 has 15 residues. Written as DNA, the CDR3 is TGCAGTGCTAGGGGGACTAGCGGGGGCACAGATCCGCAGTATTTT. The encoded protein is CSARGTSGGTDPQYF.

The chain recombines TRBV27 with TRBJ1-5, with 8 bases that match TRBD1. Trimming took 4 bases from V and 5 from J; bases not matched to a gene: 4. Germline loops: CDR1 MNHEY, CDR2 SMNVEV (reference sequence). This CDR3 contains 14 residues. CDR3 DNA: TGTGCCAGCAGTTCGACAGGGGTATATCAGCCCCAGCATTTT. Its translation is CASSSTGVYQPQHF.

This clonotype was observed many times. CDR3 in DNA: TGTGCCAGTAGAGTGGGGGCGGTGGGGTTCTACAATGAGCAGTTCTTC. It is translated as CASRVGAVGFYNEQFF. The gene calls are TRBV28 and TRBJ2-1, with D perhaps TRBD1 (6 bases). Trimming left V 9 bases short and J 3 bases short, with 21 bases between. The CDR3 runs 16 residues. Looked up from germline, CDR1 is MDHEN and CDR2 is SYDVKM.

The chain has TRBV5-1 and TRBJ2-7, with a possible D match to TRBD2 (6 bases). The CDR3 contains 14 residues. Germline V gene lookup returns CDR1 SGHRS and CDR2 YFSETQ. Trimming pared 3 bases from V and 10 bases from J, leaving 20 bases between. The CDR3: CASSYGQGGRNQYF. CDR3 in DNA: TGCGCCAGCAGCTACGGGCAAGGAGGGAGGAACCAGTACTTC.

A few counts support this clonotype. V gene TRBV7-8 combines with J gene TRBJ1-1; the match to TRBD1 covers 8 bases. J gave up 5 bases and V 1 base, and 6 bases lay outside the gene matches. CDR3 length: 15 amino acids. The germline V gene has CDR1 SGHVS and CDR2 FQNEAQ. DNA for the CDR3: TGTGCCAGCAGCTTAGGGGACAGGCTCAAGACTGAAGCTTTCTTT. It is translated as CASSLGDRLKTEAFF. The whole variable domain, filled in from reference TRBV7-8 and TRBJ1-1, reads GAGVSQSPRYKVAKRGQDVALRCDPISGHVSLFWYQQALGQGPEFLTYFQNEAQLDKSGLPSDRFFAERPEGSVSTLKIQRTQQEDSAVYLCASSLGDRLKTEAFFGQGTRLTVV.

This clonotype appeared once. The chain combines TRBV5-1 with TRBJ2-3; D unresolved. The CDR3 extends over 14 amino acids. The V end lost 0 bases, the J end lost 3 bases, and 8 bases lay between the germline ends. Germline values: CDR1 SGHRS, CDR2 YFSETQ. The CDR3 DNA follows: TGCGCCAGCAGCTTGGAACAGCCTACAGATACGCAGTATTTT. Its translation is CASSLEQPTDTQYF.

Many counts were recorded for this clonotype. The chain recombines TRBV2 with TRBJ2-5, with 8 nucleotides matching TRBD1. Germline-derived CDR1 and CDR2 are SNHLY and FYNNEI. V trimming: 5 bases; J trimming: 2 bases; junction bases outside the gene matches: 7. The CDR3 is 15 amino acids. Here the CDR3 DNA reads TGTGCCAGCAGTACCCAGGGGGCCGGTCAAGAGACCCAGTACTTC. Translating it yields CASSTQGAGQETQYF.

This clonotype was counted ten times or more. This chain connects TRBV29-1 to TRBJ1-5; 8 bases agree with TRBD1. This CDR3 has 13 residues. Germline lookup yields CDR1 SQVTM and CDR2 ANQGSEA. The V segment lost 6 bases and the J segment 3 bases; nucleotides outside the gene matches: 4. DNA of the CDR3: TGCAGCGTGAGGACAGGGAACAATCAGCCCCAGCATTTT. Encoded protein: CSVRTGNNQPQHF.

V usage is TRBV20-1 and J usage is TRBJ2-5, with D perhaps matching TRBD1 or TRBD2 (5 bases each). Germline CDR1 reads DFQATT; CDR2 reads SNEGSKA (reference sequence). The CDR3 runs 12 residues. Deletions cut 4 bases from V and 2 bases from J, with 8 bases between. Here the CDR3 reads CSATEGQETQYF. The CDR3 nucleotides are TGCAGTGCTACCGAGGGGCAAGAGACCCAGTACTTC.

For this clonotype: At one end the junction does not follow the germline gene, possibly because of a read error. The chain uses TRBV19 and TRBJ1-1; the D is unclear. Germline CDR1 reads LNHDA; CDR2 reads SQIVND (reference sequence). This CDR3 is 11 amino acids long. In DNA, the CDR3 is TGTGCCAGTAGTTTGAACCCTGAAGCTTTCTTT. Translated, it gives CASSLNPEAFF.

Comment on this clonotype: A read error may be the cause here, since a much bigger clone is one base away. The chain carries TRBV6-2 or TRBV6-3 and TRBJ2-1; D remains ambiguous. Gene TRBJ2-7 matches the end of the DNA better, so the J call may be wrong. CDR1 is MNHEY and CDR2 is SVGEGT in the germline V gene. The CDR3 covers 16 residues. The CDR3 DNA reads TGTGCCAGCAGTTTCCGACCCATCTCCTCCTACAATGAGCAGTACTTC. Translation: CASSFRPISSYNEQYF.

This clonotype was seen ten or more times. The rearrangement links TRBV20-1 to TRBJ2-7; D is ambiguous. Trimming stripped 4 bases from V and 4 bases from J, with 8 bases between. Germline CDR1 DFQATT, CDR2 SNEGSKA (reference sequence). The CDR3 is 11 residues long. CDR3 sequence: CSAKGGYEQYF. The CDR3 coding sequence is TGCAGTGCTAAAGGCGGTTACGAGCAGTACTTC.

Many counts were recorded for this clonotype. This sequence joins TRBV27 and TRBJ2-1; 9 bases match TRBD1. Trimming cost V 5 bases and J 6 bases; bases outside gene matches: 14. Germline CDR1 and CDR2: MNHEY and SMNVEV (reference sequence). The CDR3 extends over 17 amino acids. Here the CDR3 reads CASSAHLGQGLRNEQFF. In nucleotides, the CDR3 is TGTGCCAGCAGTGCCCATCTGGGACAGGGACTACGCAATGAGCAGTTCTTC.

As regards this clonotype: Given a much more abundant clone one base away, this may be a read error. This sequence joins TRBV12-3 or TRBV12-4 and TRBJ2-7, with a tentative D call TRBD2 (6 bases). The CDR3 covers 13 residues. V was pared by 6 bases and J by 6 bases, with 15 bases between. The CDR3 reads CASSRRAGGEQYF. CDR3 DNA sequence: TGTGCCAGCAGCCGTCGCGCCGGGGGCGAGCAGTACTTC.

The chain is built from TRBV7-8 and TRBJ2-1, with D hard to call. The CDR3 runs 11 residues. V dropped 5 bases and J dropped 8 bases, with 7 bases sitting between them. Per the germline V gene, CDR1 is SGHVS and CDR2 is FQNEAQ. CDR3 residues: CASSPGYEQFF. CDR3 DNA sequence: TGTGCCAGCAGCCCCGGCTATGAGCAGTTCTTC.

This clonotype has more than one count but fewer than ten. This chain links TRBV5-1 with TRBJ1-1; D call uncertain. Between the trimmed V and J ends, which lost 4 bases and 2 bases, there was a span of 12 bases. The CDR3 is 14 residues long. Germline values: CDR1 SGHRS, CDR2 YFSETQ. CDR3 coding DNA: TGCGCCAGCAGCGGGGTCCTGGCAAACACTGAAGCTTTCTTT. Translating gives CASSGVLANTEAFF.